One sample yielded the 27 T cell receptor beta chains listed below, sequenced in a study of long-term antiretroviral therapy in people with HIV. immunoSEQ v3.0 was run at survey level. Using immunoSEQ multiplex PCR, the repertoire was profiled, and TCRdb retains in-frame clones only, with some absent. The sample has under 25,000 clones; about 80% are singletons. Sequenced here: unsorted PBMCs, sampled 0.2 years after starting antiretroviral therapy. Receptor source: a woman in her thirties or forties with HIV.

J is TRBJ1-5 and V is TRBV7-2, with D hard to call. V gave up 5 bases and J gave up 6 bases, with 17 bases separating them. This CDR3 comprises 15 residues. Germline assignment: CDR1 SGHTA and CDR2 FQGNSA. CDR3 loop: CASSPRVGLSQPQHF. The CDR3 DNA reads TGTGCCAGCAGCCCCCGCGTGGGGTTAAGTCAGCCCCAGCATTTT. Looking up the rest from reference TRBV7-2 and TRBJ1-5 gives the full variable domain: GAGVSQSPSNKVTEKGKDVELRCDPISGHTALYWYRQSLGQGLEFLIYFQGNSAPDKSGLPSDRFSAERTGGSVSTLTIQRTQQEDSAVYLCASSPRVGLSQPQHFGDGTRLSIL.

This clone was seen only once. The V and J genes are TRBV6-1 and TRBJ1-1; 7 nucleotides agree with TRBD1. Germline values: CDR1 MNHNS, CDR2 SASEGT. This CDR3 contains 15 residues. V shed 4 bases and J 1 base; nucleotides not matched to a gene: 6. CDR3 loop: CASSGRQGTNTEAFF. CDR3 sequence (DNA): TGTGCCAGCAGTGGGAGACAGGGAACGAACACTGAAGCTTTCTTT.

J is TRBJ2-1 and V is TRBV5-1, with 9 nucleotides matching TRBD2. Germline CDR1 is SGHRS and CDR2 is YFSETQ. This CDR3 has 15 amino acids. The J segment lost 8 bases and the V segment lost 4 bases, leaving 10 bases of the junction unmatched. In DNA form, the CDR3 reads TGCGCCAGCAGCCCCTTTGCGGGAGGGCAGGATGAGCAGTTCTTC. Protein sequence: CASSPFAGGQDEQFF.

This clone is a singleton in its sample. The V call is TRBV5-1, the J call TRBJ2-6; the D gene could be TRBD1 or TRBD2 (7 bases each). The germline V gene has CDR1 SGHRS and CDR2 YFSETQ. Trimming left V 1 base short and J 2 bases short, with 13 bases between. This CDR3 has 17 amino acids. The CDR3 DNA reads as TGCGCCAGCAGCTTGCTGGCAGGGGGGGCTGGGGCCAACGTCCTGACTTTC. Residues: CASSLLAGGAGANVLTF.

This sequence joins TRBV5-4 and TRBJ2-7; possibly TRBD2 for D (6 bases). Germline V lookup: CDR1 SGHNT, CDR2 YYREEE (reference sequence). V lost 4 bases and J 1 base, leaving 15 bases between the germline ends. The CDR3 is made up of 15 amino acids. The CDR3 bases are TGTGCCAGCAGCAACCGGGACTGGGCTTCCTACGAGCAGTACTTC. Protein product: CASSNRDWASYEQYF.

The count of this clone is one. This chain uses TRBV27 with TRBJ1-2, with D perhaps TRBD1 (5 bases). Deletions cut 5 bases from V and 4 bases from J, with 11 bases between. Germline lookup yields CDR1 MNHEY and CDR2 SMNVEV (reference sequence). This CDR3 contains 13 residues. CDR3 nucleotide sequence: TGTGCCAGCAGTGCTTCCAGGGCCTATGGCTACACCTTC. Amino acid sequence: CASSASRAYGYTF.

The chain uses TRBV6-5 and TRBJ1-6, with D perhaps matching TRBD1 (6 bases). CDR1 is MNHEY and CDR2 is SVGAGI in the germline V gene. The CDR3 consists of 14 residues. Trimming pared 1 base from V and 7 bases from J, leaving 8 bases between. CDR3 coding DNA: TGTGCCAGCAGTTACTGGGGGCGGAATTCACCCCTCCACTTT. Protein: CASSYWGRNSPLHF.

The V gene is TRBV19, the J gene TRBJ1-1; D is perhaps TRBD1 (5 bases). Germline V gene data show CDR1 as LNHDA and CDR2 as SQIVND (reference sequence). The CDR3 has 15 amino acids. Trimming pared 5 bases from V and 4 bases from J, leaving 17 bases between. The CDR3 sequence is CASSAGLTGGTEAFF. As DNA, the CDR3 is TGTGCCAGTAGTGCGGGACTCACGGGGGGCACTGAAGCTTTCTTT. The whole variable domain, remainder taken from reference TRBV19 and TRBJ1-1, is DGGITQSPKYLFRKEGQNVTLSCEQNLNHDAMYWYRQDPGQGLRLIYYSQIVNDFQKGDIAEGYSVSREKKESFPLTVTSAQKNPTAFYLCASSAGLTGGTEAFFGQGTRLTVV.

The chain has TRBV27 and TRBJ2-7, with TRBD2 matching over 8 bases. CDR1 is MNHEY and CDR2 is SMNVEV in the germline V gene (reference sequence). Trimming took 0 bases from V and 0 from J; bases not matched to a gene: 4. This CDR3 contains 16 residues. The CDR3, as DNA: TGTGCCAGCAGTTTATCGGTAGCGGGGATCTCCTACGAGCAGTACTTC. Protein sequence: CASSLSVAGISYEQYF.

CDR3 DNA sequence: TGTGCCAGCAGTTACGGCGCAGGCTCTGGAAACACCATATATTTT. This codes for CASSYGAGSGNTIYF. This chain connects TRBV6-5 to TRBJ1-3; D call uncertain. The germline V gene encodes CDR1 MNHEY and CDR2 SVGAGI. CDR3 length: 15 amino acids. Trimming shortened V by 2 bases and J by 0 bases, and 8 bases separated the two germline ends.

J is TRBJ2-5 and V is TRBV29-1; a possible D gene is TRBD1 (6 bases). This CDR3 has 13 residues. Trimming removed 3 bases at V and 5 bases at J, with 13 bases between. The germline gives CDR1 SQVTM, CDR2 ANQGSEA. CDR3 protein: CSVDLRQGETQYF. Written as DNA, the CDR3 is TGCAGCGTTGATCTACGGCAGGGGGAGACCCAGTACTTC.

Only a few counts were recorded for this clone. The chain carries TRBV2 and TRBJ2-1; possible D gene TRBD1, 6 bases. CDR1 and CDR2 from the germline V gene are SNHLY and FYNNEI. V lost 6 bases to trimming and J lost 3 bases, with 15 bases between them. This CDR3 spans 15 amino acids. This chain's CDR3 is CASSVGQIVYNEQFF. The CDR3 DNA is TGTGCCAGCAGCGTCGGACAGATCGTCTACAATGAGCAGTTCTTC.

The chain carries TRBV5-1 and TRBJ2-7; 8 bases match TRBD1. This CDR3 region has 15 residues. Looked up from germline, CDR1 is SGHRS and CDR2 is YFSETQ. Losses at the gene ends were 1 base for V and 5 bases for J; bases not matched to a gene: 8. The CDR3 DNA is TGCGCCAGCAGCTTGTTGCAGGGGGCGATCGACGAGCAGTACTTC. Its protein product is CASSLLQGAIDEQYF. Supplemented by reference TRBV5-1 and TRBJ2-7, the full variable domain reads KAGVTQTPRYLIKTRGQQVTLSCSPISGHRSVSWYQQTPGQGLQFLFEYFSETQRNKGNFPGRFSGRQFSNSRSEMNVSTLELGDSALYLCASSLLQGAIDEQYFGPGTRLTVT.

The rearrangement uses TRBV7-9 and TRBJ1-4; the D gene is possibly TRBD1 (6 bases). The germline V and J ends were trimmed by 4 bases and 3 bases, with 9 bases remaining between them. The CDR3 totals 14 residues. Germline CDR1 reads SEHNR; CDR2 reads FQNEAQ (reference sequence). The DNA of the CDR3 is TGTGCCAGCAGCTATGACAGGTCTAATGAAAAACTGTTTTTT. Translation gives CASSYDRSNEKLFF.

This clone was seen more than once but under ten times. The CDR3 region is CASSLGEGYEQYF. The CDR3 nucleotides are TGTGCCAGCAGCTTAGGGGAGGGCTACGAGCAGTACTTC. The rearrangement joins TRBV11-2 to TRBJ2-7; 7 bases fit TRBD2. The V segment lost 1 base and the J segment 3 bases; nucleotides outside the gene matches: 0. Germline V gene sequence: CDR1 SGHAT, CDR2 FQNNGV. This CDR3 region has 13 residues.

The chain carries TRBV7-9 and TRBJ1-2; 9 bases map to TRBD1. CDR1 SEHNR and CDR2 FQNEAQ come from the germline V gene (reference sequence). This CDR3 region has 14 residues. With 1 base clipped from V and 8 bases from J, the junction kept 5 bases outside the gene matches. The CDR3 DNA reads as TGTGCCAGCAGCTTAGGAACAGGGGGCGACGGCTACACCTTC. Translating gives CASSLGTGGDGYTF.

This clone was seen a few times. In nucleotides, the CDR3 is TGTGCCAGCAGCTTTTCAGAGATCACCGGGGAGCTGTTTTTT. Its translation is CASSFSEITGELFF. This chain links TRBV5-4 with TRBJ2-2; D unresolved. V lost 2 bases and J lost 4, with 9 bases in between. The CDR3 is 14 amino acids. Germline lookup yields CDR1 SGHNT and CDR2 YYREEE (reference sequence).

V and J are TRBV27 and TRBJ1-1, with 7 bases that match TRBD1. The germline gives CDR1 MNHEY, CDR2 SMNVEV (reference sequence). V shed 5 bases and J 6 bases; nucleotides not matched to a gene: 6. This CDR3 region has 13 residues. CDR3 sequence reads: CASSPTGFPEAFF. For the CDR3, the DNA is TGTGCCAGCAGTCCGACAGGGTTCCCTGAAGCTTTCTTT.

The gene calls are TRBV10-1 and TRBJ2-5; weak D call: TRBD1 (6 bases). The germline V and J ends were trimmed by 4 bases and 4 bases, with 13 bases remaining between them. This CDR3 has 14 amino acids. The germline CDR1 and CDR2 sequences are WNHNN and SYGVQD (reference sequence). The CDR3 here is CASSGSQGLETQYF. Here the CDR3 DNA reads TGCGCCAGCAGTGGATCGCAGGGGTTAGAGACCCAGTACTTC.

The rearrangement joins TRBV5-4 to TRBJ2-2, with 8 bases fitting TRBD2. Germline-derived CDR1 and CDR2 are SGHNT and YYREEE (reference sequence). Trimming removed 0 bases from V and 0 bases from J; junction bases left unmatched: 7. The CDR3 spans 18 residues. The CDR3: CASSLGGPLAANTGELFF. Written as DNA, the CDR3 is TGTGCCAGCAGCTTGGGGGGCCCACTAGCGGCGAACACCGGGGAGCTGTTTTTT.

This chain connects TRBV2 to TRBJ1-2, with D perhaps matching TRBD1 (5 bases). The germline V gene has CDR1 SNHLY and CDR2 FYNNEI. CDR3 length: 11 amino acids. Trimming took off 6 bases at V and 7 bases at J, with 9 bases between the two ends. This CDR3 reads CASRQGIGYTF. CDR3 nucleotides: TGTGCCAGCAGGCAGGGCATTGGCTACACCTTC.

The chain recombines TRBV5-5 with TRBJ1-1; D is perhaps TRBD1 (5 bases). V lost 5 bases, J lost 1 base, and 18 bases lay in between. The length of the CDR3 is 16 residues. Germline CDR1 reads SGHKS; CDR2 reads YYEKEE (reference sequence). The CDR3 nucleotides are TGTGCCAGCAGACTGTCGGCAGGGCTGGGGAACACTGAAGCTTTCTTT. Its protein product is CASRLSAGLGNTEAFF.

The J gene is TRBJ1-5, the V gene TRBV30; D perhaps matches TRBD1 (5 bases). Per germline, CDR1 GTSNPN and CDR2 SVGIG (reference sequence). The V end lost 3 bases, the J end lost 0 bases, and 9 bases lay between the germline ends. The CDR3 has 14 residues. This CDR3 is CAWSRASSNQPQHF. CDR3 bases: TGTGCCTGGAGCAGGGCCAGTAGCAATCAGCCCCAGCATTTT.

There are a few counts of this clone. The chain combines TRBV5-4 with TRBJ1-2, with D perhaps TRBD1 (5 bases). The CDR3 is 14 residues long. The V end lost 4 bases, the J end lost 4 bases, and 14 bases lay between the germline ends. Germline CDR1 and CDR2: SGHNT and YYREEE (reference sequence). CDR3 sequence reads: CASSGANSLYGYTF. The CDR3 DNA reads as TGTGCCAGCAGCGGGGCCAACTCCCTCTATGGCTACACCTTC. The full variable domain, with the rest looked up from reference TRBV5-4 and TRBJ1-2, is ETGVTQSPTHLIKTRGQQVTLRCSSQSGHNTVSWYQQALGQGPQFIFQYYREEENGRGNFPPRFSGLQFPNYSSELNVNALELDDSALYLCASSGANSLYGYTFGSGTRLTVV.

The chain is built from TRBV27 and TRBJ2-7, with 9 bases matching TRBD1. This CDR3 is built from 15 residues. J was trimmed by 3 bases and V by 3 bases; bases with no gene match: 6. Per the germline V gene, CDR1 is MNHEY and CDR2 is SMNVEV (reference sequence). Here the CDR3 reads CASSLAGTGYYEQYF. As DNA, the CDR3 is TGTGCCAGCAGTTTGGCCGGGACAGGGTACTACGAGCAGTACTTC.

V is TRBV19 and J is TRBJ1-2, with D possibly TRBD1 on 5 matching bases. The germline gives CDR1 LNHDA, CDR2 SQIVND (reference sequence). The CDR3 sequence is 16 residues long. Between the trimmed V and J ends, which lost 5 bases and 0 bases, there was a span of 16 bases. CDR3 residues: CASSPDFAGANYGYTF. CDR3 DNA sequence: TGTGCCAGTAGTCCTGACTTTGCGGGGGCTAACTATGGCTACACCTTC.

The chain couples TRBV5-5 to TRBJ2-5; D is unresolved. The V and J ends lost 0 bases and 3 bases respectively, with 12 bases between them. In germline, CDR1 is SGHKS, CDR2 YYEKEE (reference sequence). CDR3 length: 15 residues. The CDR3 DNA follows: TGTGCCAGCAGCTTGGCCTCCGTGGGAAAAGAGACCCAGTACTTC. Translation: CASSLASVGKETQYF. The variable domain in full, with the rest retrieved from reference TRBV5-5 and TRBJ2-5, is DAGVTQSPTHLIKTRGQQVTLRCSPISGHKSVSWYQQVLGQGPQFIFQYYEKEERGRGNFPDRFSARQFPNYSSELNVNALLLGDSALYLCASSLASVGKETQYFGPGTRLLVL.